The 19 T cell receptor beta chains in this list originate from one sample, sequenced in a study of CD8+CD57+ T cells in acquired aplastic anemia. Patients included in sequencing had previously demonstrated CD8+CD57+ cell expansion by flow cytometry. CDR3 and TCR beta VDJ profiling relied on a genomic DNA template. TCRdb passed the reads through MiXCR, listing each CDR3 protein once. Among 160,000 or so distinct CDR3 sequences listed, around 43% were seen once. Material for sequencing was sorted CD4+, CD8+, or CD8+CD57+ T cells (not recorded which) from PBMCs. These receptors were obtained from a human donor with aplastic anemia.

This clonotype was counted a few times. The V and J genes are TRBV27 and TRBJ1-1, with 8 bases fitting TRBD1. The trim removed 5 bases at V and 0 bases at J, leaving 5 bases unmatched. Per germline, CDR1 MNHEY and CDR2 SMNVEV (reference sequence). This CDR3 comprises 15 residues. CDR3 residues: CASSLRTGLNTEAFF. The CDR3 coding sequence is TGTGCCAGCAGTCTAAGGACAGGGCTGAACACTGAAGCTTTCTTT.

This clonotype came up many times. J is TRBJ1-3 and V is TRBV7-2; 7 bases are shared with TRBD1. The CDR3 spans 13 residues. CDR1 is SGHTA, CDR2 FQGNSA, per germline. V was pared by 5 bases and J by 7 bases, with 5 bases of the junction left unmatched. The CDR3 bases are TGTGCCAGCAGCCCTAGCAGGGGGAACACCATATATTTT. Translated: CASSPSRGNTIYF.

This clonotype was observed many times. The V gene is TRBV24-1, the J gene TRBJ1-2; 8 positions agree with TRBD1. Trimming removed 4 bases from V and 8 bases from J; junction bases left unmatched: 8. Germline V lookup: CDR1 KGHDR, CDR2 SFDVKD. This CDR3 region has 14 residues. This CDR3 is CATSDHGQGKGYTF. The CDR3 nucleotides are TGTGCCACCAGTGACCATGGACAGGGTAAAGGCTACACCTTC.

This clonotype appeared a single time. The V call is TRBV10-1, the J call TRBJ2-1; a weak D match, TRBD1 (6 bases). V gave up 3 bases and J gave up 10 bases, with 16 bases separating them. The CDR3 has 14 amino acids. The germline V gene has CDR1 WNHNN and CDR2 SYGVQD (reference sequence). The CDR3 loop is CASSERDNRREQFF. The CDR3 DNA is TGCGCCAGCAGTGAACGGGACAACCGGCGCGAGCAGTTCTTC.

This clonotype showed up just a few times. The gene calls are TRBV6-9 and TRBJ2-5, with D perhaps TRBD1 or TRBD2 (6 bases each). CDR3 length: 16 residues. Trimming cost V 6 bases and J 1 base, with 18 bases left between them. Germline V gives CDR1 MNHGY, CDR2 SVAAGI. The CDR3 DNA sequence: TGTGCCAGCAGATCCCCCCGGGGGCATCTCCAAGAGACCCAGTACTTC. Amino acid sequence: CASRSPRGHLQETQYF.

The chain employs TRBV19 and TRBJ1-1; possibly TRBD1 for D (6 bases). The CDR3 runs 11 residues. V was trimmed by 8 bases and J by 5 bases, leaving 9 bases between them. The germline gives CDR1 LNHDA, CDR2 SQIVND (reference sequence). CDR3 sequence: CASARGTEAFF. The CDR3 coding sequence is TGTGCCAGTGCGAGGGGGACTGAAGCTTTCTTT.

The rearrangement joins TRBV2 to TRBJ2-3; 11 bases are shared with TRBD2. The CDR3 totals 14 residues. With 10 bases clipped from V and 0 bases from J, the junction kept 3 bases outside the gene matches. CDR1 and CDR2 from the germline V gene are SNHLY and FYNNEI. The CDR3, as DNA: TGTGCCATCGGGACTAGCGGTAGCACAGATACGCAGTATTTT. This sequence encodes CAIGTSGSTDTQYF.

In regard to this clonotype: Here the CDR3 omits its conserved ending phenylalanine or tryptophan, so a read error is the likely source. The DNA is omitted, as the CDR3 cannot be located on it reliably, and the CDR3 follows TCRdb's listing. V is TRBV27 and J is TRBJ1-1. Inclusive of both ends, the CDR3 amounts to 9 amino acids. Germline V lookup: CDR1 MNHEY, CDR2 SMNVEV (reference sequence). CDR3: CASSLSSSG.

The CDR3 sequence: CASSLDRERTDTQYF. The DNA for the CDR3 is TGTGCCAGCTCACTCGACAGGGAGCGCACAGATACGCAGTATTTT. The chain uses TRBV14 and TRBJ2-3; TRBD1 matches 7 bases. The junction had 9 bases not matched to a gene; V was cut back by 8 bases and J by 1 base. The V gene's germline CDR1 is SGHDN and CDR2 FVKESK. This CDR3 region has 15 residues.

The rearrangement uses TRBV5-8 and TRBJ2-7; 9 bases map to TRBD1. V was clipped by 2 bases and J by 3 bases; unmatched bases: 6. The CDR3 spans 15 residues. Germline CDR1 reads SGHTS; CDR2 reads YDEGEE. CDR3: CASSLIRDRVYEQYF. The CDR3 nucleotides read TGTGCCAGCAGCTTAATCCGGGACAGGGTCTACGAGCAGTACTTC. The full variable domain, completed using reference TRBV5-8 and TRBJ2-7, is EAGVTQSPTHLIKTRGQQATLRCSPISGHTSVYWYQQALGLGLQFLLWYDEGEERNRGNFPPRFSGRQFPNYSSELNVNALELEDSALYLCASSLIRDRVYEQYFGPGTRLTVT.

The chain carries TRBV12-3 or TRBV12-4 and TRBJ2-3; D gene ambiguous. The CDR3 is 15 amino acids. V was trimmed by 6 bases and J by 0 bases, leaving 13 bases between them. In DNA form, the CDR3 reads TGTGCCAGCAGGGCAGCAGAGACTAGCACAGATACGCAGTATTTT. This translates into CASRAAETSTDTQYF.

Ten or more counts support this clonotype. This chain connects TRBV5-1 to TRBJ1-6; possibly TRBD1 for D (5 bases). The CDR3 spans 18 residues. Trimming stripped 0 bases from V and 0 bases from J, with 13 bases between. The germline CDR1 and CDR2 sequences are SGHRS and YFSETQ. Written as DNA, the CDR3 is TGCGCCAGCAGCTTGGGACAGCCCCAAGCCTCCTATAATTCACCCCTCCACTTT. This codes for CASSLGQPQASYNSPLHF. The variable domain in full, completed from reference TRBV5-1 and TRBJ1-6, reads KAGVTQTPRYLIKTRGQQVTLSCSPISGHRSVSWYQQTPGQGLQFLFEYFSETQRNKGNFPGRFSGRQFSNSRSEMNVSTLELGDSALYLCASSLGQPQASYNSPLHFGNGTRLTVT.

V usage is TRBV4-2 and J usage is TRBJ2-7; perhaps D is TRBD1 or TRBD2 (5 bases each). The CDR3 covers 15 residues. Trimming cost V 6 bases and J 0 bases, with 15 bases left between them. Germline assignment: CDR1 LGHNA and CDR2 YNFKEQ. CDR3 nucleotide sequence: TGTGCCAGCAGTCCGGAGGTGGGGGTCTCCTACGAGCAGTACTTC. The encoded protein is CASSPEVGVSYEQYF.

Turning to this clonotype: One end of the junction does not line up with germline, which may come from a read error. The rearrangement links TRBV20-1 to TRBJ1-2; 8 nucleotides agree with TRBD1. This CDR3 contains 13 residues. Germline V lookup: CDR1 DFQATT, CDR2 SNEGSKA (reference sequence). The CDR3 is CSARGGQGYGFTF. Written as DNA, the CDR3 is TGCAGTGCTAGAGGTGGACAGGGCTATGGCTTCACCTTC.

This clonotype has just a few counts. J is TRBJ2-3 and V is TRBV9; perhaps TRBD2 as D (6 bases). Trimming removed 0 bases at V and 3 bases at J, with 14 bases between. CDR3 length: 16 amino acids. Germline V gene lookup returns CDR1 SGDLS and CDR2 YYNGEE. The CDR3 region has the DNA TGTGCCAGCAGCGTAGATGGGGGGATTGGAACAGATACGCAGTATTTT. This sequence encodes CASSVDGGIGTDTQYF.

In DNA form, the CDR3 reads TGTGCCAGCAGTGAGACAGGGGATTCGTCTGGGGCCAACGTCCTGACTTTC. It translates to CASSETGDSSGANVLTF. The chain recombines TRBV6-1 with TRBJ2-6, with 8 bases that match TRBD1. Germline V CDR1 and CDR2: MNHNS, SASEGT. V was clipped by 3 bases and J by 1 base; unmatched bases: 5. There are 17 residues in the CDR3.

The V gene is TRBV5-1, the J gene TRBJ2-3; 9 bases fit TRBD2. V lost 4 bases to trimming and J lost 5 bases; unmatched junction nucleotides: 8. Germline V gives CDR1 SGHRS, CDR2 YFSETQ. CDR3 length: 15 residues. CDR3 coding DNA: TGCGCCAGCAGCCCACTAGCGGGTTGGGGAGATACGCAGTATTTT. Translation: CASSPLAGWGDTQYF.

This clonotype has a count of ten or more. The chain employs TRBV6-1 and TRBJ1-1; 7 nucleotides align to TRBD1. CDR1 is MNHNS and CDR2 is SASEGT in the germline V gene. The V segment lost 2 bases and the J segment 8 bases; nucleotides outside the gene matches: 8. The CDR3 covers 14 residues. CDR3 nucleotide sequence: TGTGCCAGCAGTGAATCGGGGGAACAGGGGGAAGCTTTCTTT. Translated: CASSESGEQGEAFF.

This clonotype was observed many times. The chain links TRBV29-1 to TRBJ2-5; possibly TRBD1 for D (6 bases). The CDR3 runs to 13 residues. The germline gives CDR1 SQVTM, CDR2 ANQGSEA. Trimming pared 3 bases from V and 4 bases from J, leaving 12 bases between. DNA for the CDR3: TGCAGCGTTGACCGAGCACAGGGAGAGACCCAGTACTTC. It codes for CSVDRAQGETQYF.